This T cell receptor beta chain was retrieved from a study of OX40 agonist ivuxolimab in advanced cancers. As for the study in general: Given to patients was ivuxolimab, an agonistic anti-OX40 (CD134) antibody.

With regard to this clone: The antigen remains unidentified.

Notes on the study in general: Normalized T-cell clonal expansion was also low in a subset of nonresponders.

Some clones are missing from TCRdb's copy, which holds only in-frame ones; the method was immunoSEQ multiplex PCR. The sample yields 50,000 to 75,000 clones, roughly 87% seen once. Individuals having autoimmune disease history or systemic immunosuppression were not enrolled. The timepoints at which blood was sampled were baseline, cycle 4 day 1, and cycle 7 day 1. Per germline, CDR1 KGHSH and CDR2 LQKENI. The CDR3 runs 14 residues. Trimming pared 4 bases from V and 3 bases from J, leaving 13 bases between. The sequences come from CD4+ or CD8+ T cells sorted from blood, collected in a trial of the OX40 agonist ivuxolimab. The clonotype comes from an adult with an advanced solid tumor such as melanoma, head and neck, liver or kidney cancer. This chain connects TRBV18 to TRBJ2-7; no clear D. The CDR3 DNA reads TGTGCCAGCTCACTTACCGAAACAGTCTACGAGCAGTACTTC. This translates into CASSLTETVYEQYF.